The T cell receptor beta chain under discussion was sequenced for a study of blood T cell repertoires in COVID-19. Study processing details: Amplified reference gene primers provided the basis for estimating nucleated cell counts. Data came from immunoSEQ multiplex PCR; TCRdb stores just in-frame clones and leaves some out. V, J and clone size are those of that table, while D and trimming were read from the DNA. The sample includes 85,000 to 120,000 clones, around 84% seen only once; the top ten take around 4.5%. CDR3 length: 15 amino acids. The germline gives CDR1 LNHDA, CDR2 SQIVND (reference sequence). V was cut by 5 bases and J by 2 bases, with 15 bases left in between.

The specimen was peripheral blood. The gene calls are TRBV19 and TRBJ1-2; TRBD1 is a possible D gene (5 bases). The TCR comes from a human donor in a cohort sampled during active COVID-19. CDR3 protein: CASSSLQDQNYGYTF. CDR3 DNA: TGTGCCAGTAGTTCACTACAGGATCAGAACTATGGCTACACCTTC.